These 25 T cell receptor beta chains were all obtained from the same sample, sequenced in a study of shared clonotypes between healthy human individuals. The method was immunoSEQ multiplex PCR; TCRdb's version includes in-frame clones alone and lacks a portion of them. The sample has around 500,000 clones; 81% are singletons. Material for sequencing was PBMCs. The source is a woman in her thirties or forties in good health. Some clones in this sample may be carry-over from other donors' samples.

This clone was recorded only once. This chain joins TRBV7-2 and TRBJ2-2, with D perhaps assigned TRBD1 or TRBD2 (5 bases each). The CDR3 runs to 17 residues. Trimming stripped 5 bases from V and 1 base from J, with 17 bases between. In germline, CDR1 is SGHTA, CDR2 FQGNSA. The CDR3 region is CASSLEMAGRNTGELFF. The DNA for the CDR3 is TGTGCCAGCAGCCTAGAGATGGCAGGGAGGAACACCGGGGAGCTGTTTTTT. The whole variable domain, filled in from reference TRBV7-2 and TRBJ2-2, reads GAGVSQSPSNKVTEKGKDVELRCDPISGHTALYWYRQSLGQGLEFLIYFQGNSAPDKSGLPSDRFSAERTGGSVSTLTIQRTQQEDSAVYLCASSLEMAGRNTGELFFGEGSRLTVL.

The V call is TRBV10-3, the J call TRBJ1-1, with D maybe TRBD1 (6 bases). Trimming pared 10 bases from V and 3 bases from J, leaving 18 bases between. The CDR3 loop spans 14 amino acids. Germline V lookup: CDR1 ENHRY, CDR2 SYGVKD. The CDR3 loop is CATQQGSTDTEAFF. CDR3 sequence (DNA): TGTGCCACCCAACAGGGATCCACGGACACTGAAGCTTTCTTT.

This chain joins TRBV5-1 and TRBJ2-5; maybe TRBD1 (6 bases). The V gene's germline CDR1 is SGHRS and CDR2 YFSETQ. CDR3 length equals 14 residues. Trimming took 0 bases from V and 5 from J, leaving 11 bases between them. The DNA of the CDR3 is TGCGCCAGCAGCTTGGAACAGGGTTGGGAGACCCAGTACTTC. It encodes CASSLEQGWETQYF.

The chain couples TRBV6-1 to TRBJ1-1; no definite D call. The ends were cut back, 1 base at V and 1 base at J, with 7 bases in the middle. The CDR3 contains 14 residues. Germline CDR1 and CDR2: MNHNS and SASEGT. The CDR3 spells CASSEGSQNTEAFF. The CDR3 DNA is TGTGCCAGCAGTGAAGGGAGCCAGAACACTGAAGCTTTCTTT.

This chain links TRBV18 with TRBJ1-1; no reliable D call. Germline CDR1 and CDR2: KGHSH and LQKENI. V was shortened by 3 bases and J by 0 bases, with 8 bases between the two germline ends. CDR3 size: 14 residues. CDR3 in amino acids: CASSPGFMNTEAFF. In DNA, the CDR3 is TGTGCCAGCTCACCCGGATTCATGAACACTGAAGCTTTCTTT.

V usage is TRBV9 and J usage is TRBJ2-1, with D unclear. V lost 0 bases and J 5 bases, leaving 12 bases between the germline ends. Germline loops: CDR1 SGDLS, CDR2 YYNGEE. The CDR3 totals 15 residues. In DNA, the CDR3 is TGTGCCAGCAGCGTAGCGTGGGCCAAAAACAATGAGCAGTTCTTC. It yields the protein CASSVAWAKNNEQFF. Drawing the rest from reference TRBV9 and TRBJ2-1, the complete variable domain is DSGVTQTPKHLITATGQRVTLRCSPRSGDLSVYWYQQSLDQGLQFLIQYYNGEERAKGNILERFSAQQFPDLHSELNLSSLELGDSALYFCASSVAWAKNNEQFFGPGTRLTVL.

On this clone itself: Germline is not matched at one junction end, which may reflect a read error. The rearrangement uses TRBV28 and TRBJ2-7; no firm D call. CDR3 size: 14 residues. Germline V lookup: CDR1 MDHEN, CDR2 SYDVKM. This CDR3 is CASSPIMYGWPVSF. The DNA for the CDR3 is TGTGCCAGCAGTCCCATTATGTACGGCTGGCCCGTCTCCTTC.

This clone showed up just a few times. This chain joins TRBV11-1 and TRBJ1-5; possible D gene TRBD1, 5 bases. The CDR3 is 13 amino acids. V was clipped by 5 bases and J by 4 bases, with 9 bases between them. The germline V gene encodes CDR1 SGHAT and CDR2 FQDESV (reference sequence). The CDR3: CASSPGRNQPQHF. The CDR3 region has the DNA TGTGCCAGCAGCCCGGGGCGGAATCAGCCCCAGCATTTT.

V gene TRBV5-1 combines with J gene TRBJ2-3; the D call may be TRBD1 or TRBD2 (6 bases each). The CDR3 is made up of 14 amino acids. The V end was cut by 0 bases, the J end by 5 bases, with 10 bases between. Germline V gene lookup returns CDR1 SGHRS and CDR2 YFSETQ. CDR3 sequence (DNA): TGCGCCAGCAGCTTGGTGGGGGGCCAAGATACGCAGTATTTT. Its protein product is CASSLVGGQDTQYF.

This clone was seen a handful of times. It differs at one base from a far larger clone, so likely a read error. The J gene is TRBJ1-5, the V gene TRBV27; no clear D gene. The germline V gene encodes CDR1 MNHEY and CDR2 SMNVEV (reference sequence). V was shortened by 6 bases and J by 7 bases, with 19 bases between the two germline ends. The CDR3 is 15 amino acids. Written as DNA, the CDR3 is TGTGCCAGCAGCCCACTCGGGGTATTGCCCCAGCCCCAGCATTTT. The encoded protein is CASSPLGVLPQPQHF.

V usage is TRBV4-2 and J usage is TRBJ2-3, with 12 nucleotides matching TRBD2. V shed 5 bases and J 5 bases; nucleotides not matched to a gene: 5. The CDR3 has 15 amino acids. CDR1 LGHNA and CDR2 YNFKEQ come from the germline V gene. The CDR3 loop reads CASSDRTSGVDTQYF. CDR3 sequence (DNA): TGTGCCAGCAGCGACCGGACTAGCGGGGTAGATACGCAGTATTTT.

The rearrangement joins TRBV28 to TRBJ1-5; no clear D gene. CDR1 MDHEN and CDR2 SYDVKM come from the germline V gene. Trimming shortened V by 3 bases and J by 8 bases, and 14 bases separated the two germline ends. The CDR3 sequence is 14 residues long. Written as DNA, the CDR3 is TGTGCCAGCAGTTTGAATTTCGGTTTGGAGCCCCAGCATTTT. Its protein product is CASSLNFGLEPQHF.

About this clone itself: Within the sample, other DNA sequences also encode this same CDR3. CDR3 in amino acids: CASSYSRVAKNIQYF. The CDR3 DNA reads TGTGCCAGCAGTTACTCGAGGGTAGCCAAAAACATTCAGTACTTC. V is TRBV6-5 and J is TRBJ2-4; D is perhaps TRBD2 (5 bases). V lost 0 bases and J lost 0, with 6 bases in between. CDR1 is MNHEY, CDR2 SVGAGI, per germline. CDR3 length: 15 residues.

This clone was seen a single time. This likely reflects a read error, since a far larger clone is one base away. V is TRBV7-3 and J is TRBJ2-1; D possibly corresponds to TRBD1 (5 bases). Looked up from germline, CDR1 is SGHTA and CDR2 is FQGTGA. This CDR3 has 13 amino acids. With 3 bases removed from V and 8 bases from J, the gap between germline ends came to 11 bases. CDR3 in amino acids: CASSLNRRDEQFF. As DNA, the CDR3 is TGTGCCAGCAGCTTGAACAGGAGAGATGAGCAGTTCTTC.

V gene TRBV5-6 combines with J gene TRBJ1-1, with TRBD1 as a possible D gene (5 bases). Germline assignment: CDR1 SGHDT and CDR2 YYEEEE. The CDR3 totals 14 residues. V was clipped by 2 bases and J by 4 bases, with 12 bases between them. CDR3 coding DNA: TGTGCCAGCAGCTTATCGGGGACGGGCACTGAAGCTTTCTTT. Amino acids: CASSLSGTGTEAFF.

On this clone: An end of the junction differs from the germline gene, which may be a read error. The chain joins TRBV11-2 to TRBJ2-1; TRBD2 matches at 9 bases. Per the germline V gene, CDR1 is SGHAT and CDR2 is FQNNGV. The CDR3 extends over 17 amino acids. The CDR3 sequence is CASNLPLAGSSYNEQFF. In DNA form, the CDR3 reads TGTGCCAGCAACTTACCCCTAGCGGGAAGCTCCTACAATGAGCAGTTCTTC.

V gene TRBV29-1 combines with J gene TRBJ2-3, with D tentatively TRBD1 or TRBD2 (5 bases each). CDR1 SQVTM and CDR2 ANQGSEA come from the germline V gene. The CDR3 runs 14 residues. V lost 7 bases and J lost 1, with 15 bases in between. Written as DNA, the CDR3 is TGCAGCGCCGAGCCGGGGCTGGGCACAGATACGCAGTATTTT. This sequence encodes CSAEPGLGTDTQYF.

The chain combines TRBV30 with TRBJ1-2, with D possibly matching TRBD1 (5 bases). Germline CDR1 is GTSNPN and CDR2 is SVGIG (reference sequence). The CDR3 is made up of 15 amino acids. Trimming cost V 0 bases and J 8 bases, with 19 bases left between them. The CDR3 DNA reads TGTGCCTGGAGTGTATCGTCCCCTCGTCGGGGCGGCTACACCTTC. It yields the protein CAWSVSSPRRGGYTF.

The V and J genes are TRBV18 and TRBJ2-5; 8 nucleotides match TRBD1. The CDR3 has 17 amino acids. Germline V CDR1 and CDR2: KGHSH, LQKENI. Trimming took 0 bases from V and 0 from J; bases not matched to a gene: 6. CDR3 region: CASSPPRPGGYQETQYF. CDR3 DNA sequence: TGTGCCAGCTCACCACCTAGGCCAGGGGGCTACCAAGAGACCCAGTACTTC.

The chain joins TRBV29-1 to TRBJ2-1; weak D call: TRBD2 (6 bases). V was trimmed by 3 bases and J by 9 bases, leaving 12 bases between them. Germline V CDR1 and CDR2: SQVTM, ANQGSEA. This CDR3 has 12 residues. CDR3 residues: CSVEGTRGEQFF. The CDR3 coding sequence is TGCAGCGTTGAGGGGACTCGGGGTGAGCAGTTCTTC.

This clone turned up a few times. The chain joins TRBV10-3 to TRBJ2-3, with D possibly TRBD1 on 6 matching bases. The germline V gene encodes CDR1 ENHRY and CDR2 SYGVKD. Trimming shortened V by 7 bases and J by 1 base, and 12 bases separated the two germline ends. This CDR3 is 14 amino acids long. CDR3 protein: CAIKGQSGTDTQYF. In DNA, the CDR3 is TGTGCCATCAAAGGACAGTCAGGCACAGATACGCAGTATTTT.

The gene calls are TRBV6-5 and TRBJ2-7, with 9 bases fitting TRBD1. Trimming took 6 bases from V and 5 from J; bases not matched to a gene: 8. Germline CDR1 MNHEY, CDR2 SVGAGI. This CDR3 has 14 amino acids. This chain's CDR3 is CASRSGTGYDEQYF. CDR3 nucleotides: TGTGCCAGCAGATCCGGGACAGGGTACGACGAGCAGTACTTC.

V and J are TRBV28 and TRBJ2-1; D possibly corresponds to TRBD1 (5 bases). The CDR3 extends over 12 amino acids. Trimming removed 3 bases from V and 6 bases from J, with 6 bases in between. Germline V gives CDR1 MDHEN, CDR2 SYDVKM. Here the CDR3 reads CASSFQGNEQFF. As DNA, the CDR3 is TGTGCCAGCAGTTTTCAGGGCAATGAGCAGTTCTTC.

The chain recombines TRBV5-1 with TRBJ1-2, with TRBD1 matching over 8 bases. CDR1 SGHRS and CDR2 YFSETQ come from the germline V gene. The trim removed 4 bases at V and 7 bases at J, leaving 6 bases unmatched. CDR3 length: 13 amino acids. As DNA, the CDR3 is TGCGCCAGCAGCAGGACAGGGTACCCTGGCTACACCTTC. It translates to CASSRTGYPGYTF.

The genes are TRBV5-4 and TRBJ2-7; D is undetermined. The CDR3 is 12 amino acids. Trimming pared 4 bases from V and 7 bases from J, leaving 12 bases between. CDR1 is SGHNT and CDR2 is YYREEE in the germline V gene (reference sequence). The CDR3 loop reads CASSRHEGEQYF. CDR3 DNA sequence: TGTGCCAGCAGCCGACATGAAGGGGAGCAGTACTTC.